This T cell receptor (beta chain) comes out of a study of T cells in Graves' hyperthyroidism and ophthalmopathy. V gave up 6 bases and J gave up 6 bases, with 17 bases separating them. Germline V gene lookup returns CDR1 MDHEN and CDR2 SYDVKM. The CDR3 covers 14 residues. Amplified TCR beta CDR3 regions came from RNA transcripts. RT-PCR in the first round (using the HTBI primer set) targeted the TCR CDR3. TCRdb re-derived calls from the multiplex PCR reads in MiXCR, one entry per CDR3 protein. The data show about 460,000 distinct CDR3 sequences, 22% seen once. The chain employs TRBV28 and TRBJ1-2; weak D call: TRBD1 (6 bases). The sample consisted of blood. This TCR was recovered from a woman aged 70-85 years with Graves' ophthalmopathy. The CDR3 bases are TGTGCCAGCAGACCGGGACACCACCTAGATGGCTACACCTTC. It codes for CASRPGHHLDGYTF.